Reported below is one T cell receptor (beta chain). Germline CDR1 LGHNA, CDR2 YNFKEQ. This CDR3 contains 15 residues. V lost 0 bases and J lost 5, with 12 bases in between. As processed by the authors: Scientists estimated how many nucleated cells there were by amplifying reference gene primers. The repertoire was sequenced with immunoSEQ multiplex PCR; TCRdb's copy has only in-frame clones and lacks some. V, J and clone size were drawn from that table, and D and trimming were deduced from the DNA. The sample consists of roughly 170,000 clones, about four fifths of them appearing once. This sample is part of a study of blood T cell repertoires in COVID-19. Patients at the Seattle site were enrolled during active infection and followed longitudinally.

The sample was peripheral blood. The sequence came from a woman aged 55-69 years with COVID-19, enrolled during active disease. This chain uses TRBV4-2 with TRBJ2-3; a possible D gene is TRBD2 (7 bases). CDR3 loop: CASSQDRGGRDTQYF. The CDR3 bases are TGTGCCAGCAGCCAAGATAGGGGGGGCAGAGATACGCAGTATTTT.